The 18 T cell receptor beta chains reported below all come from one sample, sequenced in a study of blood T cell repertoires in COVID-19. Sequenced by immunoSEQ multiplex PCR; TCRdb stores in-frame clones only, minus some. Found here are about 380,000 clones, approximately 90% of them singletons; the top ten hold more than 0.95%. Sequenced: PBMCs or T cells enriched from blood (not recorded which). The source is a woman younger than 35 who had recovered from COVID-19.

The V and J genes are TRBV12-3 or TRBV12-4 and TRBJ2-7, with TRBD1 as a possible D gene (6 bases). The V end was cut by 5 bases, the J end by 2 bases, with 7 bases between. CDR3 length: 12 amino acids. This CDR3 reads CASSQGPYEQYF. CDR3 DNA: TGTGCCAGCAGTCAGGGGCCCTACGAGCAGTACTTC.

The chain couples TRBV7-9 to TRBJ1-6; TRBD1 matches 7 bases. J was trimmed by 1 base and V by 2 bases; bases with no gene match: 8. The germline gives CDR1 SEHNR, CDR2 FQNEAQ (reference sequence). The CDR3 extends over 18 amino acids. Here the CDR3 reads CASSLSPDRLSYNSPLHF. The CDR3 nucleotides read TGTGCCAGCAGCTTATCCCCGGACAGGTTGTCCTATAATTCACCCCTCCACTTT.

V usage is TRBV5-6 and J usage is TRBJ2-3; D might be TRBD2 (5 bases). The germline gives CDR1 SGHDT, CDR2 YYEEEE. CDR3 size: 11 residues. The germline V and J ends were trimmed by 5 bases and 8 bases, with 9 bases remaining between them. CDR3 sequence (DNA): TGTGCCAGCAGTAGCGCAGGTACGCAGTATTTT. Its protein is CASSSAGTQYF.

The rearrangement joins TRBV11-3 to TRBJ1-3; D ambiguous. This CDR3 region has 15 residues. With 3 bases removed from V and 2 bases from J, the gap between germline ends came to 11 bases. Germline-derived CDR1 and CDR2 are SGHNT and YENEEA. This chain's CDR3 is CASSFDGRTGNTIYF. The CDR3 nucleotides are TGTGCCAGCAGCTTCGACGGGAGGACTGGAAACACCATATATTTT.

The rearrangement links TRBV9 to TRBJ1-1, with D perhaps matching TRBD1 (5 bases). Trimming stripped 6 bases from V and 0 bases from J, with 9 bases between. This CDR3 is built from 13 residues. CDR1 SGDLS and CDR2 YYNGEE come from the germline V gene. The CDR3 DNA sequence: TGTGCCAGCAACTCGGGGGTGAACACTGAAGCTTTCTTT. Translating it yields CASNSGVNTEAFF.

This chain uses TRBV4-1 with TRBJ2-1; 10 nucleotides agree with TRBD2. Germline values: CDR1 MGHRA, CDR2 YSYEKL. The ends lost 1 base at V and 6 bases at J; junction bases unmatched: 6. The CDR3 covers 16 residues. The CDR3 loop is CASSQAASGGTNEQFF. DNA for the CDR3: TGCGCCAGCAGCCAAGCGGCTAGCGGGGGCACCAATGAGCAGTTCTTC.

A few counts support this clone. J is TRBJ2-3 and V is TRBV5-1; TRBD1 aligns across 8 bases. Losses at the gene ends were 1 base for V and 1 base for J; bases not matched to a gene: 2. The germline V gene has CDR1 SGHRS and CDR2 YFSETQ. The CDR3 sequence is 15 residues long. The CDR3 is CASSLSDRGTDTQYF. The CDR3 DNA follows: TGCGCCAGCAGCTTGTCGGACAGGGGCACAGATACGCAGTATTTT. Based on the CDR3 plus reference TRBV5-1 and TRBJ2-3, the full variable domain is KAGVTQTPRYLIKTRGQQVTLSCSPISGHRSVSWYQQTPGQGLQFLFEYFSETQRNKGNFPGRFSGRQFSNSRSEMNVSTLELGDSALYLCASSLSDRGTDTQYFGPGTRLTVL.

This chain links TRBV5-4 with TRBJ2-7, with 8 bases aligning to TRBD1. Germline CDR1 is SGHNT and CDR2 is YYREEE (reference sequence). The CDR3 is 14 residues long. Trimming at V came to 4 bases and at J to 3 bases, leaving 6 bases not matched to a gene. CDR3 DNA: TGTGCCAGCAGCCCCGGACAGGGTTACTACGAGCAGTACTTC. As protein: CASSPGQGYYEQYF.

The J gene is TRBJ2-7, the V gene TRBV3-1 (or the pseudogene TRBV3-2); 9 nucleotides line up with TRBD2. Germline CDR1 reads LGHDT; CDR2 reads YNNKEL (reference sequence). The V gene end was trimmed by 4 bases and the J gene end by 4 bases; junction bases not matched to a gene: 8. CDR3 length equals 15 residues. The DNA of the CDR3 is TGTGCCAGCAGCCCACGGCGGGGGGGCCGGTACGAGCAGTACTTC. Amino acid sequence: CASSPRRGGRYEQYF.

This sequence joins TRBV7-8 and TRBJ2-3; D unresolved. Germline CDR1 is SGHVS and CDR2 is FQNEAQ. This CDR3 has 13 amino acids. Deletions cut 10 bases from V and 7 bases from J, with 18 bases between. CDR3 region: CAISTGYKNTQYF. The CDR3 DNA sequence: TGTGCCATTTCGACCGGGTATAAAAATACGCAGTATTTT.

The chain has TRBV10-3 and TRBJ2-7; D ambiguous. The CDR3 covers 16 residues. V lost 0 bases to trimming and J lost 6 bases, with 18 bases between them. Germline V gives CDR1 ENHRY, CDR2 SYGVKD. CDR3 region: CAISESMGELRSEQYF. The CDR3 coding sequence is TGTGCCATCAGTGAGTCCATGGGTGAACTACGATCCGAGCAGTACTTC.

The chain joins TRBV11-2 to TRBJ2-1; tentatively, D is TRBD2 (5 bases). V was shortened by 2 bases and J by 5 bases, with 16 bases between the two germline ends. This CDR3 has 16 amino acids. CDR1 SGHAT and CDR2 FQNNGV come from the germline V gene. The chain's CDR3 is CASSLLRAVNNNEQFF. The CDR3 DNA is TGTGCCAGCAGCTTACTTAGAGCGGTGAACAACAATGAGCAGTTCTTC.

The genes are TRBV27 and TRBJ1-5; D ambiguous. V was cut by 6 bases and J by 4 bases, with 13 bases left in between. This CDR3 region has 14 residues. Germline V gives CDR1 MNHEY, CDR2 SMNVEV (reference sequence). Here the CDR3 DNA reads TGTGCCAGCAGCCTCAGAGGAATGAATCAGCCCCAGCATTTT. Amino acids: CASSLRGMNQPQHF.

CDR3 sequence reads: CASSIQGLTEAFF. CDR3 nucleotides: TGTGCCAGCAGTATTCAGGGGTTGACTGAAGCTTTCTTT. The gene calls are TRBV5-4 and TRBJ1-1, with D possibly TRBD1 on 6 matching bases. In germline, CDR1 is SGHNT, CDR2 YYREEE (reference sequence). This CDR3 region has 13 residues. The ends were cut back, 5 bases at V and 5 bases at J, with 13 bases in the middle.

This chain connects TRBV7-8 to TRBJ1-5; tentative D call: TRBD1 (5 bases). The V end lost 1 base, the J end lost 1 base, and 11 bases lay between the germline ends. The CDR3 contains 16 residues. Germline CDR1 reads SGHVS; CDR2 reads FQNEAQ. DNA of the CDR3: TGTGCCAGCAGCTTAGAAGGGGCTATAAGCAATCAGCCCCAGCATTTT. Protein product: CASSLEGAISNQPQHF.

The rearrangement joins TRBV5-1 to TRBJ1-4; TRBD1 agrees at 7 bases. J was trimmed by 7 bases and V by 1 base; bases with no gene match: 4. The CDR3 runs 14 residues. Germline V gene sequence: CDR1 SGHRS, CDR2 YFSETQ. CDR3 nucleotide sequence: TGCGCCAGCAGCTTGCTACAGGGGACTGAAAAACTGTTTTTT. It translates to CASSLLQGTEKLFF.

The chain recombines TRBV6-5 with TRBJ2-6; D is ambiguous. The CDR3 length is 14 residues. Trimming removed 6 bases at V and 0 bases at J, with 6 bases between. Germline CDR1 and CDR2: MNHEY and SVGAGI. CDR3 residues: CASRRNSGANVLTF. The CDR3 region has the DNA TGTGCCAGCAGGAGAAACTCTGGGGCCAACGTCCTGACTTTC.

This chain connects TRBV6-1 to TRBJ1-6; 7 positions agree with TRBD1. V trimming: 6 bases; J trimming: 7 bases; junction bases outside the gene matches: 9. The germline V gene has CDR1 MNHNS and CDR2 SASEGT. The CDR3 loop spans 15 amino acids. The CDR3 coding sequence is TGTGCCAGCAGCGAGACAGGGCTCCAAAATTCACCCCTCCACTTT. Residues: CASSETGLQNSPLHF.